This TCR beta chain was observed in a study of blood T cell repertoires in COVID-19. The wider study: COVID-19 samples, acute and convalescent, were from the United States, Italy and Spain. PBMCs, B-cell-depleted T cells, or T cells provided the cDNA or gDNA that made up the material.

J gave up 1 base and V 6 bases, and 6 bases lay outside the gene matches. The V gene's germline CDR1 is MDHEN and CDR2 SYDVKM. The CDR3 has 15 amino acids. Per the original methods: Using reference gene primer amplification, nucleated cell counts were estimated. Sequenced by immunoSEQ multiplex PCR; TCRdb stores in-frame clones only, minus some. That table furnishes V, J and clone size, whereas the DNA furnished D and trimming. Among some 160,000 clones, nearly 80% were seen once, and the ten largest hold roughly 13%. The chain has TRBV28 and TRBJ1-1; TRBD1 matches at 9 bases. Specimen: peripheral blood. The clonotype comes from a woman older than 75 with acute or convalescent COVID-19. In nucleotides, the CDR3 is TGTGCCAGCAGATCACAGGGGGCGGGGAACACTGAAGCTTTCTTT. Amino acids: CASRSQGAGNTEAFF.